The 26 T cell receptor beta chains below were found in one sample sequenced in a study of T cell repertoires in cytomegalovirus infection. TCRdb processed the reads anew with MiXCR; each CDR3 protein has one entry. In the table there are 100,000 to 150,000 distinct CDR3 sequences, 7.5% to 9% of which are singletons. Material for sequencing was PBMCs. These receptors all stem from a human donor in good health (CMV status not recorded). Some clones in this sample may be carry-over from other donors' samples.

At least ten counts were recorded for this clonotype. The CDR3 coding sequence is TGTGCCAGCAGCTTATCCGGGACAGCGAACACTGAAGCTTTCTTT. Translation gives CASSLSGTANTEAFF. This chain connects TRBV7-2 to TRBJ1-1; 7 bases line up with TRBD1. V dropped 2 bases and J dropped 1; count of bases not matched to a gene: 4. Germline lookup yields CDR1 SGHTA and CDR2 FQGNSA. CDR3 length: 15 residues.

This clonotype is a singleton in its sample. Since a much larger clone is just one base distant, this may be a read error. V usage is TRBV18 and J usage is TRBJ1-5; D not resolved. Germline CDR1 is KGHSH and CDR2 is LQKENI. CDR3 size: 15 residues. The CDR3 here is CAGSPGRNSNQPQHF. The CDR3 DNA reads as TGTGCCGGCTCACCCGGGAGGAATAGCAATCAGCCCCAGCATTTT.

This clonotype came up many times. V and J are TRBV28 and TRBJ2-2, with D hard to call. The CDR3 is made up of 13 amino acids. Per the germline V gene, CDR1 is MDHEN and CDR2 is SYDVKM. V lost 3 bases, J lost 6 bases, and 8 bases lay in between. The DNA of the CDR3 is TGTGCCAGCAGTTTTGATCAGTCCGGGGAGCTGTTTTTT. Amino acid sequence: CASSFDQSGELFF.

This clonotype was observed at least ten times. The chain recombines TRBV7-2 with TRBJ2-1; tentatively, D is TRBD2 (6 bases). There are 15 residues in the CDR3. CDR1 and CDR2 from the germline V gene are SGHTA and FQGNSA. V gave up 4 bases and J gave up 1 base, with 11 bases separating them. The CDR3 DNA is TGTGCCAGCAGCTCGCCGGGGGTGTCCTACAATGAGCAGTTCTTC. Protein product: CASSSPGVSYNEQFF.

This clonotype showed up many times. The chain joins TRBV25-1 to TRBJ2-4, with a possible D match to TRBD1 (7 bases). CDR1 MGHDK and CDR2 SYGVNS come from the germline V gene. This CDR3 has 17 residues. V lost 3 bases, J lost 6 bases, and 21 bases lay in between. The CDR3 bases are TGTGCCAGCAGTGATCACCGGACAGGACCAGCGGGAAACATTCAGTACTTC. Its translation is CASSDHRTGPAGNIQYF.

This clonotype has a handful of counts. V and J are TRBV20-1 and TRBJ1-5; 9 positions agree with TRBD1. From germline, CDR1 is DFQATT and CDR2 SNEGSKA (reference sequence). The CDR3 has 15 amino acids. With 6 bases clipped from V and 2 bases from J, the junction kept 8 bases outside the gene matches. CDR3 sequence reads: CSAGRDRVRNQPQHF. Here the CDR3 DNA reads TGCAGTGCCGGACGGGACAGGGTACGCAATCAGCCCCAGCATTTT.

This clonotype was seen at least ten times. J is TRBJ1-2 and V is TRBV10-3; D ambiguous. The V and J ends lost 2 bases and 0 bases respectively, with 7 bases between them. The CDR3 has 14 amino acids. Germline V lookup: CDR1 ENHRY, CDR2 SYGVKD. The DNA of the CDR3 is TGTGCCATCAGTGAGGATGAGACTAACTATGGCTACACCTTC. This encodes CAISEDETNYGYTF.

This clonotype showed up many times. The chain links TRBV12-3 or TRBV12-4 to TRBJ2-7; D not resolved. Trimming cost V 6 bases and J 3 bases, with 12 bases left between them. The CDR3 runs to 13 residues. This chain's CDR3 is CASSRTPLYEQYF. The DNA of the CDR3 is TGTGCCAGCAGCCGAACACCCCTCTACGAGCAGTACTTC.

This clonotype was recorded at least ten times. The CDR3 reads CASSSTSSGGLTDTQYF. The DNA for the CDR3 is TGTGCCAGCAGCTCGACATCTAGCGGGGGACTCACAGATACGCAGTATTTT. The chain carries TRBV7-8 and TRBJ2-3; 10 bases align to TRBD2. Germline CDR1 SGHVS, CDR2 FQNEAQ. This CDR3 comprises 17 residues. V was clipped by 4 bases and J by 2 bases; unmatched bases: 9.

This clonotype was picked up many times. The chain recombines TRBV11-2 with TRBJ2-3; D is undetermined. Per germline, CDR1 SGHAT and CDR2 FQNNGV. V dropped 5 bases and J dropped 2 bases, with 5 bases sitting between them. This CDR3 has 12 residues. The CDR3 is CASSIVTDTQYF. The CDR3 region has the DNA TGTGCCAGCAGCATCGTCACAGATACGCAGTATTTT.

This clonotype was recorded at least ten times. The genes are TRBV7-2 and TRBJ1-1; no reliable D call. The germline CDR1 and CDR2 sequences are SGHTA and FQGNSA. Deletions cut 1 base from V and 4 bases from J, with 13 bases between. The CDR3 is made up of 15 amino acids. The CDR3 nucleotides read TGTGCCAGCAGCTTAGATAGTGGCATTGGCACTGAAGCTTTCTTT. Residues: CASSLDSGIGTEAFF.

This clonotype has at least ten counts. This sequence joins TRBV28 and TRBJ1-5; TRBD1 matches at 9 bases. After removal of 7 bases from V and 2 bases from J, the junction contained 3 bases not matched to a gene. The CDR3 is 14 residues long. Per the germline V gene, CDR1 is MDHEN and CDR2 is SYDVKM. The CDR3 is CASTRQGGNQPQHF. As DNA, the CDR3 is TGTGCCAGCACACGACAGGGGGGCAATCAGCCCCAGCATTTT.

This clonotype was seen only a few times. The rearrangement joins TRBV12-3 or TRBV12-4 to TRBJ1-6; D gene ambiguous. V gave up 1 base and J gave up 4 bases, with 8 bases separating them. This CDR3 has 15 amino acids. The CDR3 bases are TGTGCCAGCAGTTTAGGGCTACGGTATAATTCACCCCTCCACTTT. Amino acids: CASSLGLRYNSPLHF.

This clonotype was seen many times. This chain's CDR3 is CASSQGLDREAFF. CDR3 in DNA: TGCGCCAGCAGCCAAGGGCTAGACCGAGAAGCTTTCTTT. The genes are TRBV4-1 and TRBJ1-1; no clear D. Germline CDR1 is MGHRA and CDR2 is YSYEKL. CDR3 length: 13 amino acids. Deletions cut 1 base from V and 8 bases from J, with 11 bases between.

This clonotype was recorded at least ten times. The chain couples TRBV4-2 to TRBJ1-4; 11 bases are a match to TRBD1. The CDR3 covers 16 residues. The V gene end was trimmed by 3 bases and the J gene end by 7 bases; junction bases not matched to a gene: 7. CDR1 and CDR2 from the germline V gene are LGHNA and YNFKEQ. The CDR3 sequence is CASSHPDRGPAEKLFF. The CDR3 region has the DNA TGTGCCAGCAGCCATCCGGACAGGGGGCCCGCTGAAAAACTGTTTTTT.

In its sample, this clonotype was seen many times. The J gene is TRBJ1-1, the V gene TRBV7-9, with D tentatively TRBD1 (6 bases). V lost 5 bases and J lost 2, with 21 bases in between. The CDR3 covers 17 residues. CDR1 and CDR2 (germline): SEHNR, FQNEAQ (reference sequence). The chain's CDR3 is CASSLTDERTANTEAFF. The DNA of the CDR3 is TGTGCCAGCAGCCTGACGGATGAAAGGACAGCTAACACTGAAGCTTTCTTT.

At least ten counts were recorded for this clonotype. The J gene is TRBJ1-3, the V gene TRBV7-8; possible D gene TRBD1, 5 bases. The CDR3 consists of 16 residues. V was clipped by 6 bases and J by 3 bases, with 18 bases between them. The germline V gene encodes CDR1 SGHVS and CDR2 FQNEAQ. The DNA for the CDR3 is TGTGCCAGCAGGGCGAATACAGGCAGCTTTGGAAACACCATATATTTT. Translated, it gives CASRANTGSFGNTIYF.

There are many counts of this clonotype. The chain employs TRBV6-4 and TRBJ1-1, with 10 positions matching TRBD1. The trim removed 6 bases at V and 6 bases at J, leaving 7 bases unmatched. Germline-derived CDR1 and CDR2 are MRHNA and SNTAGT. The CDR3 loop spans 14 amino acids. The CDR3 bases are TGTGCCAGCAGGGGGACAGGGGCAGGCGCTGAAGCTTTCTTT. This gives the protein CASRGTGAGAEAFF.

There are many counts of this clonotype. The CDR3 is CASTSSGDRDIQYF. CDR3 coding DNA: TGTGCCAGCACTAGTTCAGGGGACCGCGACATTCAGTACTTC. This rearrangement joins TRBV28 to TRBJ2-4; a possible D gene is TRBD1 (6 bases). The CDR3 runs to 14 residues. Germline V gene data show CDR1 as MDHEN and CDR2 as SYDVKM. V was cut by 7 bases and J by 8 bases, with 18 bases left in between. Filled out from reference TRBV28 and TRBJ2-4, the complete variable domain reads DVKVTQSSRYLVKRTGEKVFLECVQDMDHENMFWYRQDPGLGLRLIYFSYDVKMKEKGDIPEGYSVSREKKERFSLILESASTNQTSMYLCASTSSGDRDIQYFGAGTRLSVL.

This clonotype was detected many times. This sequence joins TRBV2 and TRBJ1-1; tentative D call: TRBD1 (5 bases). V lost 6 bases and J lost 5, with 10 bases in between. The germline V gene encodes CDR1 SNHLY and CDR2 FYNNEI. CDR3 size: 12 residues. The CDR3: CASSWGGTEAFF. CDR3 coding DNA: TGTGCCAGCAGCTGGGGGGGGACTGAAGCTTTCTTT.

This clonotype was counted a few times. This chain links TRBV29-1 with TRBJ2-3; 9 nucleotides align to TRBD2. The germline CDR1 and CDR2 sequences are SQVTM and ANQGSEA. CDR3 length: 14 residues. The V and J ends lost 6 bases and 5 bases, in that order; junction bases with no gene match: 9. Here the CDR3 DNA reads TGCAGCGTAGACGCTAGCGGGGCTCGAGATACGCAGTATTTT. Amino acid sequence: CSVDASGARDTQYF.

This clonotype was observed many times. V gene TRBV12-3 or TRBV12-4 combines with J gene TRBJ2-7; 8 bases align to TRBD2. V shed 3 bases and J 6 bases; nucleotides not matched to a gene: 4. CDR3 length: 13 residues. CDR3 DNA: TGTGCCAGCAGTTTCGGCGGGACTAGCGAGCAGTACTTC. Protein: CASSFGGTSEQYF.

This clonotype was counted at least ten times. The chain uses TRBV12-3 or TRBV12-4 and TRBJ2-5; D is uncertain. This CDR3 region has 14 residues. Trimming removed 3 bases at V and 2 bases at J, with 10 bases between. The CDR3 coding sequence is TGTGCCAGCAGTTTGAGTGTCAGACAAGAGACCCAGTACTTC. The encoded protein is CASSLSVRQETQYF.

This clonotype has a handful of counts. J is TRBJ1-3 and V is TRBV10-3; D might be TRBD1 (5 bases). Germline values: CDR1 ENHRY, CDR2 SYGVKD. This CDR3 is built from 15 residues. The germline V and J ends were trimmed by 2 bases and 1 base, with 9 bases remaining between them. CDR3 sequence: CAISEGGSSGNTIYF. In nucleotides, the CDR3 is TGTGCCATCAGTGAGGGGGGGAGTTCTGGAAACACCATATATTTT.

This sequence joins TRBV10-3 and TRBJ2-5, with D unclear. Germline-derived CDR1 and CDR2 are ENHRY and SYGVKD. With 2 bases removed from V and 2 bases from J, the gap between germline ends came to 12 bases. There are 15 residues in the CDR3. The CDR3 DNA sequence: TGTGCCATCAGTGAGGGGTCCCGGAAACAAGAGACCCAGTACTTC. As protein: CAISEGSRKQETQYF.

This clonotype was seen ten or more times. The rearrangement links TRBV11-2 to TRBJ2-5, with 10 bases that match TRBD2. Germline trimming cut 3 bases from V and 6 bases from J; bases unmatched to any gene: 4. The length of the CDR3 is 14 residues. Germline loops: CDR1 SGHAT, CDR2 FQNNGV. Written as DNA, the CDR3 is TGTGCCAGCAGCTTGTCTAGCGGGGGACAGACCCAGTACTTC. It specifies CASSLSSGGQTQYF.